This T cell receptor beta chain is from a study of cytomegalovirus exposure and HLA in healthy donors. General observations from the study: Despite most TCR sequences being rare, some public TCRs occurred in many donors. TCR beta V segments were, for the most part, productive about 90% or about 30% of the time in an earlier analysis. Excluded were some V segments that proved indistinguishable, including TRBV6-2 and TRBV6-3.

Use of 60 Vbeta and 13 Jbeta primers characterized the PCR. The table came from immunoSEQ multiplex PCR; TCRdb's copy has only in-frame clones and leaves some out. The sample has 65,000 to 85,000 clones, 72% seen once. Healthy people donating bone marrow made up the donors. This CDR3 is 15 amino acids long. With V trimmed by 4 bases and J by 7 bases, 7 bases remained unmatched. In germline, CDR1 is MNHNS, CDR2 SASEGT. Turning to this clone: Antigen: not known.

The source is a man aged 60-69 years in good health and CMV-seropositive. The chain joins TRBV6-1 to TRBJ2-1; 10 bases fit TRBD1. Source material: PBMCs. CDR3 amino acids: CASSVFRTGGNEQFF. In nucleotides, the CDR3 is TGTGCCAGCAGTGTTTTCCGGACAGGGGGAAATGAGCAGTTCTTC.